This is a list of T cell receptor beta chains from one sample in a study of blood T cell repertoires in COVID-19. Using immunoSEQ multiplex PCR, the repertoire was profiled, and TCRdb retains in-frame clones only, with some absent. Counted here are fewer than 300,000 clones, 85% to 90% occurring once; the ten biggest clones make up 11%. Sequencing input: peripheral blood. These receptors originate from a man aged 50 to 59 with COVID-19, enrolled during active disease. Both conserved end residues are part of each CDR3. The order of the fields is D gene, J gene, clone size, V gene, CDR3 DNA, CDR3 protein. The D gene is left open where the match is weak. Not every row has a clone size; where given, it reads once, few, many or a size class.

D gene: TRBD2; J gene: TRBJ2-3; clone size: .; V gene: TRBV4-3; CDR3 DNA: TGCGCCAGCAGCCAACGAAGCGGGGGGGAGGGCGCGCAGTATTTT; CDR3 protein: CASSQRSGGEGAQYF
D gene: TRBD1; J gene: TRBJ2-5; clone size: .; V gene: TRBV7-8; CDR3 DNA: TGTGCCAGCAGCGCTACCGGGACAGGCTACCAAGAGACCCAGTACTTC; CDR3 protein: CASSATGTGYQETQYF
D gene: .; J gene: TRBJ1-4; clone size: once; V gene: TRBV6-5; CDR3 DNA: TGTGCCAGCAGTTACTCGATCGGGGGGGAAAAACTGTTTTTT; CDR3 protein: CASSYSIGGEKLFF
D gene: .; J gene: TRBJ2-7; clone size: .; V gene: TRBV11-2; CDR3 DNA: TGTGCCAGCAGCCGGACAGACCCTGGGCGTCCGTACTTC; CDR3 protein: CASSRTDPGRPYF
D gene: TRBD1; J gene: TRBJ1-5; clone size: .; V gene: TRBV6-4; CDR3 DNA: TGTGCCAGCGGGGGGACAGGACGAAAGCAGCCCCAGCATTTT; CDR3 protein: CASGGTGRKQPQHF
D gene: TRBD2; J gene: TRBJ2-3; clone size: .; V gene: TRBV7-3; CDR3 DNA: TGTGCCAGCAGCTTACAAGCGGGAGCCCCAGATACGCAGTATTTT; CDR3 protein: CASSLQAGAPDTQYF
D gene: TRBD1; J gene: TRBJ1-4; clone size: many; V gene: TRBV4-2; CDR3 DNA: TGTGCCAGCAGCCTACTGACAGGGAATGAAAAACTGTTTTTT; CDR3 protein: CASSLLTGNEKLFF
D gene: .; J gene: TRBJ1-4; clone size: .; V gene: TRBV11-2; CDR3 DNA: TGTGCCAGCAGCCCAGGGGATTGGCCCGGGAATTGGGAAAAACTGTTTTTT; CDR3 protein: CASSPGDWPGNWEKLFF
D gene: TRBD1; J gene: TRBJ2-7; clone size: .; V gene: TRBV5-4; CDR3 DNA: TGTGCCAGCAGCACCGTCCTGGGACAGGGGCCCAACGAGCAGTACTTC; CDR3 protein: CASSTVLGQGPNEQYF
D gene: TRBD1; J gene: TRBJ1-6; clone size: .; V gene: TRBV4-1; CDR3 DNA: TGCGCCAGCAGCCAGCCAGGGACAGGGTTCGCTTCACCCCTCCACTTT; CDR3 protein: CASSQPGTGFASPLHF
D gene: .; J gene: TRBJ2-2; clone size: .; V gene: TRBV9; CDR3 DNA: TGTGCCAGCAGCGTCCAGGGGGGGAACACCGGGGAGCTGTTTTTT; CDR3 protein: CASSVQGGNTGELFF
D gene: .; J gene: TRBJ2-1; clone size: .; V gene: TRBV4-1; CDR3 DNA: TGCGCCAGCAGACACAGCCTTAGTTTATCCTACAATGAGCAGTTCTTC; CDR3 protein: CASRHSLSLSYNEQFF
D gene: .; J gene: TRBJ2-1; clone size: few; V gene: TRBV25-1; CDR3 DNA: TGTGCCAGCAGTGAGGGGGGGCGGGAGCAGTTCTTC; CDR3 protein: CASSEGGREQFF
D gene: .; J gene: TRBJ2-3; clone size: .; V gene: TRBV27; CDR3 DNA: TGTGCCAGCAGTTTATACCAGGGAACTAGCACAGATACGCAGTATTTT; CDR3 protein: CASSLYQGTSTDTQYF
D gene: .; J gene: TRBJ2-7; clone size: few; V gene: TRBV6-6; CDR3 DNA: TGTGCCAGCAGTTACTCTCTAGGAGGTAGCTCCTACGAGCAGTACTTC; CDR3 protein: CASSYSLGGSSYEQYF
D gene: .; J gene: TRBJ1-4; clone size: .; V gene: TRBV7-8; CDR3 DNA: TGTGCCAGCAGTCCAAGGGGGACGCAAAATCGCAATGAAAAACTGTTTTTT; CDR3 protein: CASSPRGTQNRNEKLFF
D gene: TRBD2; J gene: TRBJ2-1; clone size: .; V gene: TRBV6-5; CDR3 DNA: TGTGCCAGCAGTCATAAGCGGGAGAGCGACAATGAGCAGTTCTTC; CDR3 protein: CASSHKRESDNEQFF
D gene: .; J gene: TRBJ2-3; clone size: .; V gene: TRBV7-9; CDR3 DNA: TGTGCCAGCAGCTTACTCCGGGATACGCAGTATTTT; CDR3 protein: CASSLLRDTQYF
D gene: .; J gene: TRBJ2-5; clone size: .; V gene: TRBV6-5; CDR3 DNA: TGTGCCAGCAGATCAGATGCAGAGACCCAGTACTTC; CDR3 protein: CASRSDAETQYF
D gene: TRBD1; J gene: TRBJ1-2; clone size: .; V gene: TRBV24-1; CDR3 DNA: TGTGCCACCAGTGGGGGACAGGGTGATGGCTACACCTTC; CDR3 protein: CATSGGQGDGYTF
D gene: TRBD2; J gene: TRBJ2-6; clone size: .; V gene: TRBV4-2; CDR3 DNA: TGTGCCAGCGCACTAGCGGGCTCTGGGGCCAACGTCCTGACTTTC; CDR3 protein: CASALAGSGANVLTF
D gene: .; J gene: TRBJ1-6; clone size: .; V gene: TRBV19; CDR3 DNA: TGTGCCAGTAGGTCTGGGGGGGATTCACCCCTCCACTTT; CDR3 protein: CASRSGGDSPLHF
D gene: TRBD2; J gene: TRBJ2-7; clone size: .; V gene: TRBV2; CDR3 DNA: TGTGCCAGCGGGGTAGCGGGGGGGCCCTTCGGCGAGCAGTACTTC; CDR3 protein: CASGVAGGPFGEQYF
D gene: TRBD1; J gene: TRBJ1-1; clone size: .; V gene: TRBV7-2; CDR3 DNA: TGTGCCAGCAGCCGGCCGGACAGGAATGCGAGAAGGACTGAAGCTTTCTTT; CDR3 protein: CASSRPDRNARRTEAFF
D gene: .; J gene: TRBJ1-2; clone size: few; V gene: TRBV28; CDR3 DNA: TGTGCCAGCAGTTTTAGGGGAGGCGGCTACACCTTC; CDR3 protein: CASSFRGGGYTF
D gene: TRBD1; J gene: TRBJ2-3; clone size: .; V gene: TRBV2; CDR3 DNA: TGTGCCAGCAGCCGACAGGGGCCCGGGGTTGATGCGCAGTATTTT; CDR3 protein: CASSRQGPGVDAQYF
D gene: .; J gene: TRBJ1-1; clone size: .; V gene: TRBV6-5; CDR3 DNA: TGTGCCAGCAGTTCCGCGGACAACCTGGGCACTGAAGCTTTCTTT; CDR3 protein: CASSSADNLGTEAFF
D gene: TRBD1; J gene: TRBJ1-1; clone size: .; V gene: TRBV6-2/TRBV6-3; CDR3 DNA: TGTGCCAGCAGTTTCGGAAGGGGGACAGGAGAAACTGAAGCTTTCTTT; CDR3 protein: CASSFGRGTGETEAFF
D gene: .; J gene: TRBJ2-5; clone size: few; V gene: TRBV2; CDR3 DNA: TGTGCCAGCAGTGGGTTAATATCCGGGGAGACCCAGTACTTC; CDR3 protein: CASSGLISGETQYF
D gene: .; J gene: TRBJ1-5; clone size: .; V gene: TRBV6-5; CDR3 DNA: TGTGCCAGCAGTCCCATGACAGGTAGCAATCAGCCCCAGCATTTT; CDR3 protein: CASSPMTGSNQPQHF
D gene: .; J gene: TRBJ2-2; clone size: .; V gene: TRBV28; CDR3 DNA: TGTGCCAGCAGTACCCAGGGTGTCACCGGGGAGCTGTTTTTT; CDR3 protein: CASSTQGVTGELFF